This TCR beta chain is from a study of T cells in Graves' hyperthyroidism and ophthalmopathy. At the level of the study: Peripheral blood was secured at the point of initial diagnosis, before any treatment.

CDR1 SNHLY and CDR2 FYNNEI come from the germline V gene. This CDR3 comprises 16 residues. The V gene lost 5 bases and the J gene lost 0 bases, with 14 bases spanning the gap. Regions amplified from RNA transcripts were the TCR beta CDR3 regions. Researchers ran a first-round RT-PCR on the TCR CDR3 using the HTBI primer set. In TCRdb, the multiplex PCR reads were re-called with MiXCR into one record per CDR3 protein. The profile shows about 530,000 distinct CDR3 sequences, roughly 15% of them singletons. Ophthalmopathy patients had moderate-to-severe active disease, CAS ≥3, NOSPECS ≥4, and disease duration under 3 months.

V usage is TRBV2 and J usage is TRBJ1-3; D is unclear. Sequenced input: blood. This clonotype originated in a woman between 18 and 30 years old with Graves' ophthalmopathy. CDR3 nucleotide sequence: TGTGCCAGCAGTTCTGCGGTTCTACTCTCTGGAAACACCATATATTTT. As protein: CASSSAVLLSGNTIYF.